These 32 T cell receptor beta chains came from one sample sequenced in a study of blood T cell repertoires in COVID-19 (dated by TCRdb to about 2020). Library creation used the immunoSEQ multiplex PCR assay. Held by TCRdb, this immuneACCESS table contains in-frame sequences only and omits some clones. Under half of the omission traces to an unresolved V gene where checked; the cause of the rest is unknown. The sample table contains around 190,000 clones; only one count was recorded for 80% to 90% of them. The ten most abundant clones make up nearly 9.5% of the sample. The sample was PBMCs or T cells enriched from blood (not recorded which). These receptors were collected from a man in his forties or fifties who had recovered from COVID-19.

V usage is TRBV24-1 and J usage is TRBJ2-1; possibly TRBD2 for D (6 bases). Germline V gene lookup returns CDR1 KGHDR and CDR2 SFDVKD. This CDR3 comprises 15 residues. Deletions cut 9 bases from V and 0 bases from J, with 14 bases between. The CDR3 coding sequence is TGTGCCACCCGCGACGGGCGGGGCTCCTACAATGAGCAGTTCTTC. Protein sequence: CATRDGRGSYNEQFF.

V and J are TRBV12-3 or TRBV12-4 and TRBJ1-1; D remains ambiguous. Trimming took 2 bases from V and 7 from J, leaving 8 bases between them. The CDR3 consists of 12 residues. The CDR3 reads CASSLTAVEAFF. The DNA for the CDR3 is TGTGCCAGCAGTTTAACTGCGGTTGAAGCTTTCTTT.

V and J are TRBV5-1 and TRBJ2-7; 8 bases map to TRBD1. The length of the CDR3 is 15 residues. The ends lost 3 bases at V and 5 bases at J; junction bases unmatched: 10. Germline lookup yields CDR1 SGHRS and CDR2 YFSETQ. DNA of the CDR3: TGCGCCAGCAGCTGGGCAGGACAGGGTGGGGACGAGCAGTACTTC. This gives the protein CASSWAGQGGDEQYF.

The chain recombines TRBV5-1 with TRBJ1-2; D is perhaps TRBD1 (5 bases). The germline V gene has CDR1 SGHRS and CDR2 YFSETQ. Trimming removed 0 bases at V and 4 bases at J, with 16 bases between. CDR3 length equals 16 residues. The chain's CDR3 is CASSLAPVGGSYGYTF. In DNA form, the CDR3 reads TGCGCCAGCAGCTTGGCCCCCGTGGGGGGGAGCTATGGCTACACCTTC.

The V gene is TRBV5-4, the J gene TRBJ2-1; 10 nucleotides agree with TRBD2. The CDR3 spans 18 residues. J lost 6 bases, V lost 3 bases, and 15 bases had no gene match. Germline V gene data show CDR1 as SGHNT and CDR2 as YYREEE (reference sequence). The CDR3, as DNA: TGTGCCAGCAGCTCAAGTTGGCTAGCGGGAGTCGCTGGCAATGAGCAGTTCTTC. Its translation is CASSSSWLAGVAGNEQFF. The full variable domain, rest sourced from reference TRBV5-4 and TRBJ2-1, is ETGVTQSPTHLIKTRGQQVTLRCSSQSGHNTVSWYQQALGQGPQFIFQYYREEENGRGNFPPRFSGLQFPNYSSELNVNALELDDSALYLCASSSSWLAGVAGNEQFFGPGTRLTVL.

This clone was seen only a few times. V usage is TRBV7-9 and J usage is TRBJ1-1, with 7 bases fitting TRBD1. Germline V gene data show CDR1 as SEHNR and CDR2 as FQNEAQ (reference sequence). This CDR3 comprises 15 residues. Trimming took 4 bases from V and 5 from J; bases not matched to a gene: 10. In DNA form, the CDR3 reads TGTGCCAGCAGCTACCCGGGACAGTCGAGGACTGAAGCTTTCTTT. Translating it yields CASSYPGQSRTEAFF. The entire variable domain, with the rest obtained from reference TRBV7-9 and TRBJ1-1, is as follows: DTGVSQNPRHKITKRGQNVTFRCDPISEHNRLYWYRQTLGQGPEFLTYFQNEAQLEKSRLLSDRFSAERPKGSFSTLEIQRTEQGDSAMYLCASSYPGQSRTEAFFGQGTRLTVV.

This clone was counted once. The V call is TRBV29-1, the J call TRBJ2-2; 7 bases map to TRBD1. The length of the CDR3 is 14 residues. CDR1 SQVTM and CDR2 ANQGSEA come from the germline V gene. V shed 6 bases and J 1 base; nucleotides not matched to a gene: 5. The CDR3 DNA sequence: TGCAGCGTACTAAACAGGGGGAACACCGGGGAGCTGTTTTTT. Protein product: CSVLNRGNTGELFF.

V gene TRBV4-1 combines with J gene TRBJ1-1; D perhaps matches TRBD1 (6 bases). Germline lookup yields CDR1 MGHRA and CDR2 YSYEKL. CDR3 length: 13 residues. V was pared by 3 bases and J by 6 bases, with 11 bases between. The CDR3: CASSQTTGPEAFF. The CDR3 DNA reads TGCGCCAGCAGCCAGACGACAGGCCCTGAAGCTTTCTTT.

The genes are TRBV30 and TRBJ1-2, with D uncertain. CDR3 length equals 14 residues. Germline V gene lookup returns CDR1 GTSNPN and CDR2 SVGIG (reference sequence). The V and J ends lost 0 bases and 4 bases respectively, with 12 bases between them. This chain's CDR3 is CAWSVTSRSYGYTF. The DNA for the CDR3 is TGTGCCTGGAGTGTAACGTCCCGTAGCTATGGCTACACCTTC.

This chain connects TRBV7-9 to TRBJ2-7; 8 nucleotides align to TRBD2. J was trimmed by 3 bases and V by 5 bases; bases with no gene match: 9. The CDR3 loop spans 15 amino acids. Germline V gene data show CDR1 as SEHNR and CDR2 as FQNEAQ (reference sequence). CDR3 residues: CASSETWSGGYEQYF. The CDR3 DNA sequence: TGTGCCAGCAGCGAGACATGGAGCGGGGGCTACGAGCAGTACTTC.

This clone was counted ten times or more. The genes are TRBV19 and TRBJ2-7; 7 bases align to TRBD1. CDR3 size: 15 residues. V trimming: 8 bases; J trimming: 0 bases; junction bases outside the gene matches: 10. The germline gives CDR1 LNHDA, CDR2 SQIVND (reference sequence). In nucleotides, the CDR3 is TGTGCCAGTTCTCCCGGGACAGCGATCTCCTACGAGCAGTACTTC. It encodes CASSPGTAISYEQYF.

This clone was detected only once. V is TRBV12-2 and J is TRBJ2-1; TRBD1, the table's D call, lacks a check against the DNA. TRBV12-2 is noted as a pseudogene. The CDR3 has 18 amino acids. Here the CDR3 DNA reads TGTGCAAGTCGCTTAGCGCTGAAGGGGGATTTCTCCTACAATGAGCAGTTCTTC. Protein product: CASRLALKGDFSYNEQFF.

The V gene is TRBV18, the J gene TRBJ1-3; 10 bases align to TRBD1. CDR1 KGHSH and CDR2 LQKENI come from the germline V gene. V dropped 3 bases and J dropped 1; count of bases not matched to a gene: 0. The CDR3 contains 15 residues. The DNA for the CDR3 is TGTGCCAGCTCACCGGGACAGGGGTCTGGAAACACCATATATTTT. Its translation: CASSPGQGSGNTIYF.

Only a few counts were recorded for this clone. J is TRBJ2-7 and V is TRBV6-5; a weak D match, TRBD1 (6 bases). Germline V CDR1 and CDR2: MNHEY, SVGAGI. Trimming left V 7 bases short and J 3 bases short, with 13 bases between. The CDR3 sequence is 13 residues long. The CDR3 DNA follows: TGTGCCAGCATACGAAGGGGGATCTACGAGCAGTACTTC. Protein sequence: CASIRRGIYEQYF.

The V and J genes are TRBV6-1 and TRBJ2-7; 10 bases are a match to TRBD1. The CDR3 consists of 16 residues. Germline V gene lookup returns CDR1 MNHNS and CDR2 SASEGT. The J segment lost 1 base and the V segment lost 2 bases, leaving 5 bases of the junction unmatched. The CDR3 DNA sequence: TGTGCCAGCAGTGAAAGGGGGGACAGGGGTTCCTACGAGCAGTACTTC. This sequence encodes CASSERGDRGSYEQYF.

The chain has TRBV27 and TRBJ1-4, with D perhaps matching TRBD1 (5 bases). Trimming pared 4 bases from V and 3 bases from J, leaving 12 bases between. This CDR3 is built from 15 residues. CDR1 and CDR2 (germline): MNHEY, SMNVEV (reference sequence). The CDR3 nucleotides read TGTGCCAGCAGTTCTCTAGGGGAGGCTAATGAAAAACTGTTTTTT. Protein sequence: CASSSLGEANEKLFF.

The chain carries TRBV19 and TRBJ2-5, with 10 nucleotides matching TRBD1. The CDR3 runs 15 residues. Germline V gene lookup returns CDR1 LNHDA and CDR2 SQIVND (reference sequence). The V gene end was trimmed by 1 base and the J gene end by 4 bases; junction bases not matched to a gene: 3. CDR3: CASSIGGQGRETQYF. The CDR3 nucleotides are TGTGCCAGTAGTATAGGGGGACAGGGGAGAGAGACCCAGTACTTC.

CDR3 loop: CASSRQSPGQPSFETQYF. CDR3 nucleotide sequence: TGCGCCAGCAGCCGACAGAGCCCCGGACAGCCCAGTTTCGAGACCCAGTACTTC. The rearrangement links TRBV4-1 to TRBJ2-5, with D possibly being TRBD1 (6 bases). The CDR3 extends over 18 amino acids. Trimming stripped 4 bases from V and 5 bases from J, with 26 bases between. Germline V gene lookup returns CDR1 MGHRA and CDR2 YSYEKL.

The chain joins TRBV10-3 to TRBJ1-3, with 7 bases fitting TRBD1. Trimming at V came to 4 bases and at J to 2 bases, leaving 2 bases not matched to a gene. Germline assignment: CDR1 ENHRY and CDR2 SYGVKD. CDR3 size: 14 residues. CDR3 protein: CAISVRGTGNTIYF. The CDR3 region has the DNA TGTGCCATCAGTGTCAGGGGGACTGGAAACACCATATATTTT.

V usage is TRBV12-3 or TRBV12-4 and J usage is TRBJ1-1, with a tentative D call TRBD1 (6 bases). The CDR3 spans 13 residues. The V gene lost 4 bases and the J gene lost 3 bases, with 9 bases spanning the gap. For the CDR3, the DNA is TGTGCCAGCAGTTGGGGGGGCGACACTGAAGCTTTCTTT. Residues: CASSWGGDTEAFF.

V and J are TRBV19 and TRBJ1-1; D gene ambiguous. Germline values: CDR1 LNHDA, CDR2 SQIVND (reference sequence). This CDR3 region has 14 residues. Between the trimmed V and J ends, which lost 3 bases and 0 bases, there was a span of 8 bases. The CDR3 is CASSIYGLNTEAFF. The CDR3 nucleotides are TGTGCCAGTAGTATTTACGGGTTGAACACTGAAGCTTTCTTT. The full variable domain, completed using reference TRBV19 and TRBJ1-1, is DGGITQSPKYLFRKEGQNVTLSCEQNLNHDAMYWYRQDPGQGLRLIYYSQIVNDFQKGDIAEGYSVSREKKESFPLTVTSAQKNPTAFYLCASSIYGLNTEAFFGQGTRLTVV.

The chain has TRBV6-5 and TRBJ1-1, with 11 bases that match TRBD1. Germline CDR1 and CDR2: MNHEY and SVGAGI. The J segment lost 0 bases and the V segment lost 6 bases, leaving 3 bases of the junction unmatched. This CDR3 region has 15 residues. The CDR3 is CASRRTGGLNTEAFF. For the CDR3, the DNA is TGTGCCAGCAGGCGGACAGGGGGCCTGAACACTGAAGCTTTCTTT.

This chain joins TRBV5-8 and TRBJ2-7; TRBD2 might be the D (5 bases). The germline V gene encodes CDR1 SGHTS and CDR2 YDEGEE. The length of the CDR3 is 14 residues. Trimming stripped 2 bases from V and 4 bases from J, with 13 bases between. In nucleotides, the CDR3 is TGTGCCAGCAGCTTAAAGGGAGTTTCGTACGAGCAGTACTTC. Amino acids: CASSLKGVSYEQYF.

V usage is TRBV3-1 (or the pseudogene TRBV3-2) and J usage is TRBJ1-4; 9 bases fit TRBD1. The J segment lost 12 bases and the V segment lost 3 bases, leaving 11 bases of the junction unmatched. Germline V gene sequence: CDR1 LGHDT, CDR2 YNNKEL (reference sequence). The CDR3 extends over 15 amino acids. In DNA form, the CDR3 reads TGTGCCAGCAGCCACCATACGAAGACAGGGGGGGAACTGTTTTTT. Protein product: CASSHHTKTGGELFF.

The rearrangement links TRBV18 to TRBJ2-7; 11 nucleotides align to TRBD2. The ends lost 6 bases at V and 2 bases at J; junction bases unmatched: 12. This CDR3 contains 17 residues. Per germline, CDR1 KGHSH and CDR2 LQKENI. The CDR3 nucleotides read TGTGCCAGCTCGCGAACCCCGGGGACTAGCGGTCCCTACGAGCAGTACTTC. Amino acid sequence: CASSRTPGTSGPYEQYF.

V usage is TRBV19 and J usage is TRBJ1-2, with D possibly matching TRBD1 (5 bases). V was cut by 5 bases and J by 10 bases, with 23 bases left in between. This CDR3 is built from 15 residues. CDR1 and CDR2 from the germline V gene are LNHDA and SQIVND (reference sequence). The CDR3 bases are TGTGCCAGTAGTTTCCACGACAGCGCCAATATGGACTACACCTTC. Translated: CASSFHDSANMDYTF.

The CDR3 spells CASSLVWDRGKQPQHF. CDR3 DNA: TGTGCCAGCAGCTTAGTCTGGGACAGGGGAAAACAGCCCCAGCATTTT. The V gene is TRBV7-2, the J gene TRBJ1-5; 10 nucleotides line up with TRBD1. Germline V gives CDR1 SGHTA, CDR2 FQGNSA. The CDR3 has 16 amino acids. V lost 1 base to trimming and J lost 7 bases; unmatched junction nucleotides: 7.

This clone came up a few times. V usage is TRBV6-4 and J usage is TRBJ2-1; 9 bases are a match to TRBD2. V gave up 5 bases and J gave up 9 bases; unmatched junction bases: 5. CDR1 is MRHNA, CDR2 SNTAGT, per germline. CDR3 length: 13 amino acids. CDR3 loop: CASSTRGGGEQFF. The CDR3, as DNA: TGTGCCAGCAGTACGCGGGGGGGCGGTGAGCAGTTCTTC.

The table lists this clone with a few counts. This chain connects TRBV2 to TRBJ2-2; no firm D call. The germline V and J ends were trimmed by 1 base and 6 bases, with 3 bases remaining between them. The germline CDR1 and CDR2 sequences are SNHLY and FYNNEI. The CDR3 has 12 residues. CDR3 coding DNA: TGTGCCAGCAGTGAAGTCGCCGGGGAGCTGTTTTTT. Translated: CASSEVAGELFF.

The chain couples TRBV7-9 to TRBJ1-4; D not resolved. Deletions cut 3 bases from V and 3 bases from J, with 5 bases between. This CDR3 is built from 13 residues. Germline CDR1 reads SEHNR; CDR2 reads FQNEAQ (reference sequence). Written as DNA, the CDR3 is TGTGCCAGCAGCTTGCTACCTAATGAAAAACTGTTTTTT. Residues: CASSLLPNEKLFF.

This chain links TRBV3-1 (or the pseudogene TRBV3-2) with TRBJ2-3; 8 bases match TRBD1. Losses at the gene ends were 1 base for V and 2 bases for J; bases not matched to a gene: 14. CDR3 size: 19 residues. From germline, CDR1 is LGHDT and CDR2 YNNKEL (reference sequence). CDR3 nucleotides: TGTGCCAGCAGCCAAGGCGCAGGGGGCTATACTAGCCCCACAGATACGCAGTATTTT. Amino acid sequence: CASSQGAGGYTSPTDTQYF.

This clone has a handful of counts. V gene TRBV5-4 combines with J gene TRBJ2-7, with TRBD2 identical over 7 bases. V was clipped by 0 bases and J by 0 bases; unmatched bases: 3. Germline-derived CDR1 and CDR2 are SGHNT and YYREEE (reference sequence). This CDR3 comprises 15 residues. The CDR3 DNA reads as TGTGCCAGCAGCTTGGATGGCGGGAGCTCCTACGAGCAGTACTTC. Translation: CASSLDGGSSYEQYF.